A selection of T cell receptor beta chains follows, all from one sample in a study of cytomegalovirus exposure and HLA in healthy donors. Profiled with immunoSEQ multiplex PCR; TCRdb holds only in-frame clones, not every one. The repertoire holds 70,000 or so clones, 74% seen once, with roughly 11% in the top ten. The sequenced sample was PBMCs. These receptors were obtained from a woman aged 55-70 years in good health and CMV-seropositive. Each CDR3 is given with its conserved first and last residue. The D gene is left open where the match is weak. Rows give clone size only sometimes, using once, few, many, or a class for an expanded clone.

CDR3 DNA: TGTGCCAGCAGCAAAAACAGGGGGCGCGTTGAAAAACTGTTTTTT
CDR3 protein: CASSKNRGRVEKLFF
J gene: TRBJ1-4
D gene: TRBD1
V gene: TRBV2
CDR3 length: 15
clone size: -

CDR3 DNA: TGTGCCAGCAGCTTCCTCCCAGGTGGGGAGCTGTTTTTT
CDR3 protein: CASSFLPGGELFF
J gene: TRBJ2-2
D gene: -
V gene: TRBV7-2
CDR3 length: 13
clone size: -

CDR3 DNA: TGTGCCAGCAGCCCCCGAGCGGGAACCTACAATGAGCAGTTCTTC
CDR3 protein: CASSPRAGTYNEQFF
J gene: TRBJ2-1
D gene: TRBD2
V gene: TRBV7-2
CDR3 length: 15
clone size: -

CDR3 DNA: TGTGCCAGCAGCACACTTTTACTAGCGGGCGCTCACAATGAGCAGTTCTTC
CDR3 protein: CASSTLLLAGAHNEQFF
J gene: TRBJ2-1
D gene: TRBD2
V gene: TRBV7-6
CDR3 length: 17
clone size: -

CDR3 DNA: TGTGCCAGTAGTAGAAAAACAGGGGGCTCCAATCAGCCCCAGCATTTT
CDR3 protein: CASSRKTGGSNQPQHF
J gene: TRBJ1-5
D gene: TRBD1
V gene: TRBV19
CDR3 length: 16
clone size: -

CDR3 DNA: TGTGCCAGCAGTGAAGCCAGGGGTTACACTGAAGCTTTCTTT
CDR3 protein: CASSEARGYTEAFF
J gene: TRBJ1-1
D gene: -
V gene: TRBV2
CDR3 length: 14
clone size: -

CDR3 DNA: TGTGCCAGCAGACCCGGGACAGGGAATGAAAAACTGTTTTTT
CDR3 protein: CASRPGTGNEKLFF
J gene: TRBJ1-4
D gene: TRBD1
V gene: TRBV5-4
CDR3 length: 14
clone size: -

CDR3 DNA: TGTGCCAGTAGTATGGGGGCCTATATTAACACTGAAGCTTTCTTT
CDR3 protein: CASSMGAYINTEAFF
J gene: TRBJ1-1
D gene: -
V gene: TRBV19
CDR3 length: 15
clone size: -

CDR3 DNA: TGTGCCAGCAGCTTCGAGGGAGGCACTGAAGCTTTCTTT
CDR3 protein: CASSFEGGTEAFF
J gene: TRBJ1-1
D gene: -
V gene: TRBV11-2
CDR3 length: 13
clone size: -

CDR3 DNA: TGTGCCAGCAGCCAGGGGACAGGTGGAAACACCATATATTTT
CDR3 protein: CASSQGTGGNTIYF
J gene: TRBJ1-3
D gene: TRBD1
V gene: TRBV7-9
CDR3 length: 14
clone size: -

CDR3 DNA: TGTGCCAGCAGCTCCCCACCTGGAGGGCCCTACGAGCAGTACTTC
CDR3 protein: CASSSPPGGPYEQYF
J gene: TRBJ2-7
D gene: -
V gene: TRBV7-9
CDR3 length: 15
clone size: -

CDR3 DNA: TGCGCCAGCAGGGGACTAGCGGGAGAAGCCACTGGCACAGATACGCAGTATTTT
CDR3 protein: CASRGLAGEATGTDTQYF
J gene: TRBJ2-3
D gene: TRBD2
V gene: TRBV5-1
CDR3 length: 18
clone size: -

CDR3 DNA: TGTGCCAGCAGTGGGTCGGGCAATCAGCCCCAGCATTTT
CDR3 protein: CASSGSGNQPQHF
J gene: TRBJ1-5
D gene: -
V gene: TRBV2
CDR3 length: 13
clone size: few

CDR3 DNA: TGTGCCAGCACCCGCGGAGCATCCGAAGCTTTCTTT
CDR3 protein: CASTRGASEAFF
J gene: TRBJ1-1
D gene: -
V gene: TRBV6-5
CDR3 length: 12
clone size: few

CDR3 DNA: TGTGCCAGTAAAGCGGGCGGATACACCGGGGAGCTGTTTTTT
CDR3 protein: CASKAGGYTGELFF
J gene: TRBJ2-2
D gene: -
V gene: TRBV19
CDR3 length: 14
clone size: -

CDR3 DNA: TGTGCCTGGGTTACAGGGCGCGGCTACACCTTC
CDR3 protein: CAWVTGRGYTF
J gene: TRBJ1-2
D gene: -
V gene: TRBV30
CDR3 length: 11
clone size: -

CDR3 DNA: TGTGCCAGCAGTTCGGGACAGCTAAATCAGCCCCAGCATTTT
CDR3 protein: CASSSGQLNQPQHF
J gene: TRBJ1-5
D gene: TRBD1
V gene: TRBV28
CDR3 length: 14
clone size: -

CDR3 DNA: TGTGCCAGCAGCCCTTCTTACTCCTCCCTGTACGAGCAGTACTTC
CDR3 protein: CASSPSYSSLYEQYF
J gene: TRBJ2-7
D gene: -
V gene: TRBV7-2
CDR3 length: 15
clone size: few

CDR3 DNA: TGTGCCAGCAACCAGTCCCCTAACTATGGCTACACCTTC
CDR3 protein: CASNQSPNYGYTF
J gene: TRBJ1-2
D gene: -
V gene: TRBV6-1
CDR3 length: 13
clone size: -

CDR3 DNA: TGTGCCAGTAGTATAGTCCAGGGGGGAGGCAATCAGCCCCAGCATTTT
CDR3 protein: CASSIVQGGGNQPQHF
J gene: TRBJ1-5
D gene: TRBD1
V gene: TRBV19
CDR3 length: 16
clone size: -

CDR3 DNA: TGTGCCAGCAGTCCCGACGGGGTATGGAATGAGCAGTTCTTC
CDR3 protein: CASSPDGVWNEQFF
J gene: TRBJ2-1
D gene: -
V gene: TRBV27
CDR3 length: 14
clone size: -

CDR3 DNA: TGTGCCAGCAGTGAAGGGGCCGGGGAGGGCCGGGAAAACATTCAGTACTTC
CDR3 protein: CASSEGAGEGRENIQYF
J gene: TRBJ2-4
D gene: TRBD2
V gene: TRBV2
CDR3 length: 17
clone size: -

CDR3 DNA: TGTGCCAGCAGCCCTAGAGCGGGTTTGAACACTGGGGAGCTGTTTTTT
CDR3 protein: CASSPRAGLNTGELFF
J gene: TRBJ2-2
D gene: -
V gene: TRBV9
CDR3 length: 16
clone size: -

CDR3 DNA: TGTGCCAGCAGTGAATATAGGGACTTGAAAGAGACCCAGTACTTC
CDR3 protein: CASSEYRDLKETQYF
J gene: TRBJ2-5
D gene: -
V gene: TRBV25-1
CDR3 length: 15
clone size: -